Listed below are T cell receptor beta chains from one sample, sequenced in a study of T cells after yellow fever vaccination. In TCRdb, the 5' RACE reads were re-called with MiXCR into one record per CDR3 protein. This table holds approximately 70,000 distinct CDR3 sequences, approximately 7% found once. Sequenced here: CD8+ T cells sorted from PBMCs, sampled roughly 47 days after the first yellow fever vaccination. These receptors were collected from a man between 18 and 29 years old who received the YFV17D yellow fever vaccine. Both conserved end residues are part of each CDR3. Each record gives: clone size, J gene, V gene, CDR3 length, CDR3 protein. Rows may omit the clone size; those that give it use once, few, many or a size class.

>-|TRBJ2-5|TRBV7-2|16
CASSPSQRGGPETQYF
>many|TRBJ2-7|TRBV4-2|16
CASSQVGTGEIYEQYF
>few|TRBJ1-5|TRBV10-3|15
CAISDSVGPYQPQHF
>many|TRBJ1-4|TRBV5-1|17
CASSLESGLGTNEKLFF
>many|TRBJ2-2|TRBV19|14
CASTGGTGLRELFF
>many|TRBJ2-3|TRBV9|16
CASSVEAEGVTDTQYF
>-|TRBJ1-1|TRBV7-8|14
CASTMEAENTEAFF
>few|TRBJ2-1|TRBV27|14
CASSLMAGQAEQFF
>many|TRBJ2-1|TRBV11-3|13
CASGPLGDNEQFF
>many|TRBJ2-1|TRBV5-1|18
CASSFPWTSGGIVYEQFF
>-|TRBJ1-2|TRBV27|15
CASSVRRNWDYGYTF
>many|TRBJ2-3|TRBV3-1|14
CASSPRPRTHTQYF
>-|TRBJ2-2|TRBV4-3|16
CASSQLPGANTGELFF
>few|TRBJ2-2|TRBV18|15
CASSREGPNTGELFF
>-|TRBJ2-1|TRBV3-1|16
CACSQESRGGDDEQFF
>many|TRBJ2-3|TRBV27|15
CASRNGPGGTDTQYF
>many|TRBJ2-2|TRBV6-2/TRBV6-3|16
CASGPHRGRDTGELFF
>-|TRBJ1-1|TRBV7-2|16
CASEKMTAVGVGEAFF
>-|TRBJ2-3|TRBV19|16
CASSILATRTTDTQYF
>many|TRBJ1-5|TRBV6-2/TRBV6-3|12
CASRRSNQPQHF
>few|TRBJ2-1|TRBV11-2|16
CASSLDVWGAGNEQFF
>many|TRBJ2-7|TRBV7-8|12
CASSLRWDEQYF
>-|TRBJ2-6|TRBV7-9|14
CASSFVTGANVLTF
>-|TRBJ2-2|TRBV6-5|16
CASSWGGGGATGELFF
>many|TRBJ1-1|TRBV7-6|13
CASSLGWGSEAFF